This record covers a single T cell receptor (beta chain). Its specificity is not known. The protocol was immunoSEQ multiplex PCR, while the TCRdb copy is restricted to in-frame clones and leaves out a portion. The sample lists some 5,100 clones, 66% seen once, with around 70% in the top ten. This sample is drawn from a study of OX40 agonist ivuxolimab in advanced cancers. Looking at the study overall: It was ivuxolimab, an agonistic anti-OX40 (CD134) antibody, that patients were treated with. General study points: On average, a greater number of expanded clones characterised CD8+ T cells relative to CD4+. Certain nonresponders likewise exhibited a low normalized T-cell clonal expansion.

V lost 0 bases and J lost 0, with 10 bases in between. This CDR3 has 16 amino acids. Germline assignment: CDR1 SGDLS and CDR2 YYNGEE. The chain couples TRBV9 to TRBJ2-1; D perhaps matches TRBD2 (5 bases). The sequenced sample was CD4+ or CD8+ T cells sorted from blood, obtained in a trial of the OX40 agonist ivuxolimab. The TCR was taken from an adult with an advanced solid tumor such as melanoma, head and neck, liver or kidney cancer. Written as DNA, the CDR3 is TGTGCCAGCAGCGTAGGTGGCAGCGGCTCCTACAATGAGCAGTTCTTC. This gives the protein CASSVGGSGSYNEQFF.